This entry describes one TCR beta chain. Its antigen is unknown. This CDR3 region has 17 residues. Trimming cost V 0 bases and J 4 bases; bases outside gene matches: 8. Germline values: CDR1 SNHLY, CDR2 FYNNEI. Some clones are missing from TCRdb's copy, which holds only in-frame ones; the method was immunoSEQ multiplex PCR. The sample includes 1,500,000 or so clones, 98% of them seen just once. This specimen belongs to a study of shared clonotypes between healthy human individuals. Study results and limitations: The represented genetic and exposure-history diversity was limited by the small number of donors.

Subsets obtained from CD4+ cells comprised CD45RA+ naive and CD45RA-negative memory cells. The rearrangement uses TRBV2 and TRBJ2-7; TRBD2 agrees at 11 bases. The sample comprised naive CD4+ T cells sorted from blood. Subset given: CD45RA+ positively selected. This TCR was sampled from a man aged 25-45 years in good health. CDR3 nucleotides: TGTGCCAGCAGTGAAGCAACCCTACTAGCGGGAGTTTACGAGCAGTACTTC. It specifies CASSEATLLAGVYEQYF.